This TCR beta chain was sequenced for a study of radiotherapy plus CTLA-4 blockade in lung cancer. Regarding the study as a whole: TCR clones of tumor origin grew in blood after radiotherapy plus ipilimumab.

Assay used: immunoSEQ multiplex PCR; TCRdb lists only in-frame clones, some missing. The profile shows 80,000 to 100,000 clones, approximately 75% of them singletons. Notes on this clone: Its antigen is not known.

Germline CDR1 and CDR2: MNHEY and SVGAGI. V was pared by 0 bases and J by 2 bases, with 0 bases of the junction left unmatched. CDR3 length equals 16 residues. Focal radiation with ipilimumab CTLA-4 blockade was given to patients with chemo-refractory metastatic non-small-cell lung cancer. This sample comprised peripheral blood, obtained from a patient treated with radiotherapy plus ipilimumab. This clonotype originated in a human donor with non-small cell lung cancer who had a partial response to radiotherapy plus ipilimumab. Some clones in this sample may be carry-over from other donors' samples. V and J are TRBV6-5 and TRBJ2-7; 14 positions agree with TRBD2. CDR3 sequence (DNA): TGTGCCAGCAGTTACTCGGGACTAGCGGGAGCCTACGAGCAGTACTTC. It yields the protein CASSYSGLAGAYEQYF.